This T cell receptor beta chain was captured in a study of T cell responses to AZD1222 COVID-19 vaccine. General observations from the study: Two doses of AZD1222 preceded a rise in Spike-specific TCR breadth and depth. Clonal diversity may have been underestimated in mostly white British donors. Every sample of the repertoires postdated the peak T cell response.

Some clones are missing from TCRdb's copy, which holds only in-frame ones; the method was immunoSEQ multiplex PCR. Among around 110,000 clones, 80% to 90% were seen once, and the ten largest hold roughly 3.9%. On this clone: The antigen is unknown.

Losses at the gene ends were 6 bases for V and 5 bases for J; bases not matched to a gene: 8. CDR3 length equals 15 residues. Germline-derived CDR1 and CDR2 are SNHLY and FYNNEI. This receptor was identified in an adult in good health. Material: peripheral blood, obtained on day 0 of MenACWY control vaccination. The chain couples TRBV2 to TRBJ2-3, with 10 nucleotides matching TRBD1. Here the CDR3 reads CASSREGQGEDTQYF. The CDR3 DNA reads as TGTGCCAGCAGCCGTGAAGGACAGGGGGAAGATACGCAGTATTTT.